The 7 T cell receptor beta chains given below trace back to one sample, sequenced in a study of blood T cells in healthy people across ages. With a J-beta primer mix and a sample-barcoded 5' primer, a second PCR ran 7 to 11 cycles. Using its own MiXCR run on the 5' RACE reads, TCRdb lists one record per CDR3 protein. The sample yields more than 1,400,000 distinct CDR3 sequences, 42% seen once. Sequencing was performed on blood. All receptors come from a young woman in good health.

This chain joins TRBV12-3 or TRBV12-4 and TRBJ1-1; D perhaps matches TRBD1 (5 bases). This CDR3 region has 12 residues. The V end lost 5 bases, the J end lost 10 bases, and 14 bases lay between the germline ends. CDR3 protein: CASSRVLGGAFF. For the CDR3, the DNA is TGTGCCAGCAGTAGAGTTTTGGGGGGAGCTTTCTTT.

This clonotype has a handful of counts. The chain links TRBV27 to TRBJ2-5, with no clear D. V lost 8 bases and J lost 5, with 18 bases in between. This CDR3 spans 14 amino acids. CDR1 and CDR2 (germline): MNHEY, SMNVEV (reference sequence). The CDR3 nucleotides read TGTGCCAGCCGAAAACCCGCCAGCTGGGAGACCCAGTACTTC. The encoded protein is CASRKPASWETQYF.

This clonotype was seen only a few times. The chain recombines TRBV29-1 with TRBJ2-1, with TRBD2 identical over 10 bases. Germline assignment: CDR1 SQVTM and CDR2 ANQGSEA. CDR3 length equals 14 residues. Trimming removed 4 bases from V and 5 bases from J; junction bases left unmatched: 5. The CDR3: CSVVGLADHNEQFF. CDR3 in DNA: TGCAGCGTTGTAGGACTAGCGGATCACAATGAGCAGTTCTTC.

In this sample, this clonotype turned up a few times. The V gene is TRBV7-6, the J gene TRBJ2-5; no clear D gene. Trimming shortened V by 1 base and J by 1 base, and 16 bases separated the two germline ends. CDR3 length: 17 residues. The V gene's germline CDR1 is SGHVS and CDR2 FNYEAQ. CDR3 protein: CASSLVAFIGSQETQYF. The CDR3, as DNA: TGTGCCAGCAGCTTAGTGGCATTCATTGGGTCCCAAGAGACCCAGTACTTC.

This clonotype was seen a few times. The chain uses TRBV29-1 and TRBJ2-1, with D maybe TRBD2 (6 bases). The germline V gene has CDR1 SQVTM and CDR2 ANQGSEA. Trimming took off 1 base at V and 7 bases at J, with 17 bases between the two ends. The CDR3 is made up of 15 amino acids. CDR3 bases: TGCAGCGTTGAAGTCTTCGGGGCTGGGGGGAATGAGCAGTTCTTC. It translates to CSVEVFGAGGNEQFF.

This clonotype was counted between two and nine times. This chain connects TRBV12-5 to TRBJ2-3; D is unclear. V lost 5 bases to trimming and J lost 2 bases, with 11 bases between them. The CDR3 sequence is 14 residues long. Germline loops: CDR1 LGHNT, CDR2 FRNRAP. The CDR3 DNA reads TGTGCTAGTGGTCTCCAGGAGTTCACAGATACGCAGTATTTT. Translated, it gives CASGLQEFTDTQYF. Drawing the rest from reference TRBV12-5 and TRBJ2-3, the complete variable domain is DARVTQTPRHKVTEMGQEVTMRCQPILGHNTVFWYRQTMMQGLELLAYFRNRAPLDDSGMPKDRFSAEMPDATLATLKIQPSEPRDSAVYFCASGLQEFTDTQYFGPGTRLTVL.

The CDR3, as DNA: TGCAGTGCTAGAGATAGGAGGTTTCCGGGGGATACGCAGTATTTT. Residues: CSARDRRFPGDTQYF. The chain carries TRBV20-1 and TRBJ2-3; D perhaps matches TRBD2 (5 bases). The CDR3 covers 15 residues. Trimming cost V 0 bases and J 6 bases, with 16 bases left between them. From germline, CDR1 is DFQATT and CDR2 SNEGSKA (reference sequence).